This T cell receptor beta chain was recovered during a study of blood T cell repertoires in COVID-19 (dated by TCRdb to 2018 to 2021). Some background on the complete study: The collaborator samples originated in the United States, Italy and Spain and spanned the acute and convalescent phases of COVID-19. The material from the prospective study consisted of cDNA or gDNA derived from T cells, B-cell-depleted T cells, or PBMCs. The dataset comprised deeply sampled blood TCRbeta repertoires from subjects exposed to, actively infected with, or recovered from COVID-19. The repertoires were released in a freely available public database meant as a resource for research on the immune response to SARS-CoV-2. The samples were drawn from two sources: the first 160 participants of the ongoing ImmuneRACE study, and 950 to 1,500 subjects contributed by 6 global collaborators. A de-identified subject ID, COVID-19 status, age in years and sex were almost always included in the sample metadata. Where available, HLA class I and class II types were obtained from metadata supplied by the sample provider rather than from assay-based typing.

Details on this clone: The antigen this receptor binds is unknown. Base qualities are not recorded, but no much larger clone differs from it by a single base.

The research as a whole found: How much clinical and demographic metadata was included differed by source and by participant, and the metadata was provided uncurated.

A second Seattle source provided samples from volunteer blood donors who had recovered from COVID-19. Each collaborating institution followed its own protocols to collect whole blood in K2EDTA tubes. For TCRbeta analysis, collaborator samples were shipped as frozen whole blood, as isolated PBMCs, or as DNA extracted from either sample type. The germline V gene gives CDR1 as LGHNA and CDR2 as YNFKEQ. Trimming leaves V shorter by 1 base and J shorter by 4 bases, with the junction holding 2 bases beyond the gene matches. There are 15 amino acids in the CDR3, from cysteine to phenylalanine inclusive. Here the CDR3 DNA is all that survives: 45 bases in frame from base 1. TCRbeta CDR3 regions were amplified from genomic DNA using the immunoSEQ Assay, a bias-controlled multiplex PCR. The original pipeline was this. The number of nucleated cells in each sample was estimated by amplification of reference gene primers within the assay. Sequence reads were collapsed and filtered to measure the absolute abundance of every unique TCRbeta CDR3 rearrangement. For each sample, productive Simpson clonality was calculated by taking the square root of Simpson's diversity index across productive rearrangements. The immuneACCESS repertoire file appears here via TCRdb, limited to in-frame rearrangements. These files lack a portion of the clones; in checked studies, under half of the deficit traces to unresolved V genes, and the cause of the others is not known. For V, J and clone size, that table is used; D and trimming come from the DNA. Counted in this sample were around 120,000 clones; 86% of them appeared once. In total, the top ten clones hold 7.9% of the sample.

The receptor was isolated from a man aged 65 to 79 who had recovered from COVID-19. Sequenced sample: peripheral blood. The V and J genes are TRBV4-2 and TRBJ1-5; 9 central bases correspond to TRBD1. The nucleotide sequence reads TGTGCCAGCAGCCAAGGGGACAGGGAAAATCAGCCCCAGCATTTT. Its translation is CASSQGDRENQPQHF.